This T cell receptor beta chain was obtained from a study of T-cell memory formation after mild COVID-19. The overall study: TCR clusters were mostly donor specific.

Trimming cost V 1 base and J 2 bases, with 3 bases left between them. Per the germline V gene, CDR1 is LGHNT and CDR2 is FRNRAP. The CDR3 is 12 amino acids. This clonotype was counted between two and nine times. The antigen remains undetermined. General study findings and limits: Shrinking CD4+ clones resided mostly in CM and EM, and CD8+ ones in EMRA.

TCRdb re-analysed the 5' RACE reads in MiXCR, keeping a single row per CDR3 protein. The table has some 100,000 distinct CDR3 sequences, roughly 11% seen once; the top ten hold around 40%. The TCR comes from a man between 18 and 29 years old who had mild COVID-19 (a few samples of this study predate the infection). Cell type and time point are not known. The sample taken for sequencing was PBMCs or a T cell subset sorted from them (not recorded which). V and J are TRBV12-5 and TRBJ2-7; D unclear. As DNA, the CDR3 is TGTGCTAGTGGTTTGGGGGCCTACGAGCAGTACTTC. As protein: CASGLGAYEQYF.